This paragraph covers one T cell receptor (beta chain) sequence. The target antigen is unknown. Some clones are missing from TCRdb's copy, which holds only in-frame ones; the method was immunoSEQ multiplex PCR. The sample comprises around 130,000 clones, approximately 94% of which are singletons, and 6% to 7% rests with the top ten. The germline gives CDR1 GTSNPN, CDR2 SVGIG (reference sequence). Trimming took off 0 bases at V and 0 bases at J, with 9 bases between the two ends. This CDR3 region has 15 residues. These data come from a study of T cell responses to AZD1222 COVID-19 vaccine. The study's findings and limits: The donor cohort was predominantly white British with a female majority, and clonal diversity may have been underestimated. Spike was spanned by vaccine-associated CD4 TCRs, with dominance at 160-218 and 743-854.

This rearrangement joins TRBV30 to TRBJ1-5; D is undetermined. This clonotype was sampled from an adult in good health. This material consisted of peripheral blood, taken on day 0 of AZD1222 vaccination. The CDR3 DNA follows: TGTGCCTGGAGTGTAGGCATTGATAGCAATCAGCCCCAGCATTTT. This translates into CAWSVGIDSNQPQHF.